A selection of T cell receptor beta chains follows, all from one sample in a study of control samples from healthy donors and cancer patients. The assay was immunoSEQ multiplex PCR, and TCRdb's table has in-frame clones only and misses some. The repertoire consists of about 96,000 clones, with just over 90% occurring once and the leading ten covering 8%. Sequencing input: blood. Every receptor here comes from a man between 18 and 29 years old in good health. The CDR3 runs from the conserved cysteine through the conserved F or W. Fields, in order: CDR3 protein, CDR3 DNA, D gene, clone size, J gene, V gene, CDR3 length. D genes are given only for firm matches. The size entry is marked missing in some rows and otherwise reads once, few, many or a size class.

CDR3aa: CASSPIELYSPLHF
CDR3nt: TGTGCCAGCAGCCCGATCGAACTATATTCACCCCTCCACTTT
d_gene: NA
abundance: NA
j_gene: TRBJ1-6
v_gene: TRBV3-1/TRBV3-2
len: 14

CDR3aa: CAWNLGGSYNSPLHF
CDR3nt: TGTGCCTGGAACCTCGGAGGGTCCTATAATTCACCCCTCCACTTT
d_gene: NA
abundance: NA
j_gene: TRBJ1-6
v_gene: TRBV30
len: 15

CDR3aa: CARHQVLNTEAFF
CDR3nt: TGTGCCAGACATCAGGTCTTGAACACTGAAGCTTTCTTT
d_gene: NA
abundance: NA
j_gene: TRBJ1-1
v_gene: TRBV2
len: 13

CDR3aa: CASRAVTDYEQYF
CDR3nt: TGTGCCAGCAGGGCCGTTACGGACTACGAGCAGTACTTC
d_gene: NA
abundance: NA
j_gene: TRBJ2-7
v_gene: TRBV2
len: 13

CDR3aa: CASSPPVQGRLHF
CDR3nt: TGTGCCAGCTCACCACCGGTTCAGGGGCGGCTCCACTTT
d_gene: NA
abundance: NA
j_gene: TRBJ1-6
v_gene: TRBV18
len: 13

CDR3aa: CASSPPRRDWPQHF
CDR3nt: TGTGCCAGCAGCCCCCCGAGGCGAGACTGGCCCCAGCATTTT
d_gene: NA
abundance: NA
j_gene: TRBJ1-5
v_gene: TRBV9
len: 14

CDR3aa: CASSLSPLYGYTF
CDR3nt: TGTGCCAGCAGTTTATCGCCGCTATATGGCTACACCTTC
d_gene: NA
abundance: NA
j_gene: TRBJ1-2
v_gene: TRBV27
len: 13

CDR3aa: CASSAPDRGWDAYGYTF
CDR3nt: TGTGCCAGCAGTGCACCCGACAGGGGTTGGGATGCATATGGCTACACCTTC
d_gene: TRBD1
abundance: NA
j_gene: TRBJ1-2
v_gene: TRBV6-1
len: 17

CDR3aa: CASSLGGTNLDAEAFF
CDR3nt: TGTGCCAGCAGTTTGGGGGGCACCAATCTGGACGCTGAAGCTTTCTTT
d_gene: NA
abundance: NA
j_gene: TRBJ1-1
v_gene: TRBV27
len: 16

CDR3aa: CASSGYTMSGDYNTGELFF
CDR3nt: TGTGCCAGCAGCGGTTATACTATGAGCGGGGATTACAACACCGGGGAGCTGTTTTTT
d_gene: TRBD2
abundance: NA
j_gene: TRBJ2-2
v_gene: TRBV9
len: 19

CDR3aa: CASSYQPQHF
CDR3nt: TGTGCCAGCAGTTATCAGCCCCAGCATTTT
d_gene: NA
abundance: NA
j_gene: TRBJ1-5
v_gene: TRBV28
len: 10

CDR3aa: CASSLGDSSSLHF
CDR3nt: TGTGCCAGCAGTTTAGGGGACAGTTCCTCCCTCCACTTT
d_gene: TRBD1
abundance: NA
j_gene: TRBJ1-6
v_gene: TRBV27
len: 13

CDR3aa: CASSLLGIADTQYF
CDR3nt: TGCGCCAGCAGCTTGCTGGGAATCGCAGATACGCAGTATTTT
d_gene: NA
abundance: NA
j_gene: TRBJ2-3
v_gene: TRBV5-1
len: 14

CDR3aa: CSVASGVWETQYF
CDR3nt: TGCAGCGTTGCCTCGGGAGTCTGGGAGACCCAGTACTTC
d_gene: NA
abundance: NA
j_gene: TRBJ2-5
v_gene: TRBV29-1
len: 13

CDR3aa: CASSYSGGPNQPQHF
CDR3nt: TGTGCCAGCAGTTACTCTGGCGGCCCGAATCAGCCCCAGCATTTT
d_gene: NA
abundance: once
j_gene: TRBJ1-5
v_gene: TRBV6-5
len: 15

CDR3aa: CASSISSGGIEAFF
CDR3nt: TGTGCCAGTAGTATTTCGAGCGGCGGAATTGAAGCTTTCTTT
d_gene: NA
abundance: medium-sized
j_gene: TRBJ1-1
v_gene: TRBV19
len: 14

CDR3aa: CASSSTSDRGGYSGNTIYF
CDR3nt: TGTGCCAGCAGCTCGACCTCAGACAGGGGAGGATATTCTGGAAACACCATATATTTT
d_gene: TRBD1
abundance: NA
j_gene: TRBJ1-3
v_gene: TRBV9
len: 19

CDR3aa: CASSEQASGSHEQFF
CDR3nt: TGTGCCAGCAGTGAACAGGCTAGCGGGAGCCATGAGCAGTTCTTC
d_gene: TRBD2
abundance: NA
j_gene: TRBJ2-1
v_gene: TRBV6-1
len: 15

CDR3aa: CASSLGHGTEGNNEQFF
CDR3nt: TGTGCCAGCAGCTTAGGCCACGGAACCGAGGGAAACAATGAGCAGTTCTTC
d_gene: NA
abundance: NA
j_gene: TRBJ2-1
v_gene: TRBV13
len: 17

CDR3aa: CASSNHPGQGLNEQFF
CDR3nt: TGTGCCAGCAGCAACCATCCGGGACAGGGCCTTAATGAGCAGTTCTTC
d_gene: TRBD1
abundance: NA
j_gene: TRBJ2-1
v_gene: TRBV5-4
len: 16

CDR3aa: CASSQELAGTSTDTQYF
CDR3nt: TGCGCCAGCAGCCAAGAACTAGCGGGTACTAGCACAGATACGCAGTATTTT
d_gene: TRBD2
abundance: NA
j_gene: TRBJ2-3
v_gene: TRBV4-3
len: 17

CDR3aa: CASSQDPNRDEKLFF
CDR3nt: TGCGCCAGCAGCCAAGATCCGAACAGGGACGAAAAACTGTTTTTT
d_gene: NA
abundance: NA
j_gene: TRBJ1-4
v_gene: TRBV4-1
len: 15

CDR3aa: CALDLLNEQFF
CDR3nt: TGTGCGTTGGACCTTCTCAATGAGCAGTTCTTC
d_gene: NA
abundance: NA
j_gene: TRBJ2-1
v_gene: TRBV3-1/TRBV3-2
len: 11

CDR3aa: CASSLGQGGARGYTF
CDR3nt: TGCGCCAGCAGCTTGGGACAAGGGGGGGCGCGTGGCTACACCTTC
d_gene: NA
abundance: NA
j_gene: TRBJ1-2
v_gene: TRBV5-1
len: 15

CDR3aa: CAILGLLSGNTIYF
CDR3nt: TGTGCCATCCTCGGGCTTCTCTCTGGAAACACCATATATTTT
d_gene: NA
abundance: NA
j_gene: TRBJ1-3
v_gene: TRBV2
len: 14

CDR3aa: CASSQAGAYEQYF
CDR3nt: TGTGCCAGCAGCCAGGCAGGGGCCTACGAGCAGTACTTC
d_gene: NA
abundance: NA
j_gene: TRBJ2-7
v_gene: TRBV3-1/TRBV3-2
len: 13

CDR3aa: CASSPGPNTEAFF
CDR3nt: TGTGCTAGCAGCCCTGGGCCGAACACTGAAGCTTTCTTT
d_gene: NA
abundance: NA
j_gene: TRBJ1-1
v_gene: TRBV7-7
len: 13

CDR3aa: CAWSGGRGYSNQPQHF
CDR3nt: TGTGCCTGGAGTGGGGGGAGGGGTTATAGCAATCAGCCCCAGCATTTT
d_gene: NA
abundance: NA
j_gene: TRBJ1-5
v_gene: TRBV30
len: 16

CDR3aa: CASSWTGATNEKLFF
CDR3nt: TGTGCCAGCAGCTGGACAGGGGCAACTAATGAAAAACTGTTTTTT
d_gene: TRBD1
abundance: NA
j_gene: TRBJ1-4
v_gene: TRBV5-4
len: 15

CDR3aa: CASSPRQAGQQFF
CDR3nt: TGTGCCAGCAGCCCCCGACAGGCGGGGCAGCAGTTCTTC
d_gene: NA
abundance: NA
j_gene: TRBJ2-1
v_gene: TRBV7-9
len: 13

CDR3aa: CASSLGPPGAEAFF
CDR3nt: TGCGCCAGCAGCTTGGGACCCCCGGGAGCTGAAGCTTTCTTT
d_gene: NA
abundance: NA
j_gene: TRBJ1-1
v_gene: TRBV5-1
len: 14

CDR3aa: CASSLRDSFITQYF
CDR3nt: TGTGCCAGCTCACTTCGGGACAGTTTTATTACCCAGTACTTC
d_gene: TRBD1
abundance: NA
j_gene: TRBJ2-5
v_gene: TRBV18
len: 14

CDR3aa: CASSEIFWMKNNSPLHF
CDR3nt: TGTGCCAGCAGTGAAATATTCTGGATGAAGAATAATTCACCCCTCCACTTT
d_gene: NA
abundance: NA
j_gene: TRBJ1-6
v_gene: TRBV2
len: 17

CDR3aa: CASSIQKNTEAFF
CDR3nt: TGTGCCAGTAGTATACAGAAGAACACTGAAGCTTTCTTT
d_gene: NA
abundance: NA
j_gene: TRBJ1-1
v_gene: TRBV19
len: 13

CDR3aa: CASSYSPGGDNYGYTF
CDR3nt: TGTGCCAGCAGTTACTCGCCCGGGGGCGATAACTATGGCTACACCTTC
d_gene: NA
abundance: NA
j_gene: TRBJ1-2
v_gene: TRBV6-6
len: 16

CDR3aa: CASSWEGGEAFF
CDR3nt: TGTGCCAGCAGCTGGGAGGGAGGTGAAGCTTTCTTT
d_gene: NA
abundance: once
j_gene: TRBJ1-1
v_gene: TRBV7-9
len: 12

CDR3aa: CVLDVNTEAFF
CDR3nt: TGTGTCTTAGATGTCAACACTGAAGCTTTCTTT
d_gene: NA
abundance: NA
j_gene: TRBJ1-1
v_gene: TRBV30
len: 11

CDR3aa: CASSLGSGAGNYNEQFF
CDR3nt: TGCGCCAGCAGTCTTGGGTCTGGGGCGGGTAACTACAATGAGCAGTTCTTC
d_gene: NA
abundance: NA
j_gene: TRBJ2-1
v_gene: TRBV5-1
len: 17

CDR3aa: CASSPQLAGLSYEQYF
CDR3nt: TGTGCCAGCAGCCCACAACTAGCGGGCCTCTCCTACGAGCAGTACTTC
d_gene: TRBD2
abundance: NA
j_gene: TRBJ2-7
v_gene: TRBV5-5
len: 16

CDR3aa: CASSTGQDYGYTF
CDR3nt: TGTGCCAGCAGTACGGGACAGGACTATGGCTACACCTTC
d_gene: TRBD1
abundance: NA
j_gene: TRBJ1-2
v_gene: TRBV6-5
len: 13

CDR3aa: CASSLFLGGVPRDTQYF
CDR3nt: TGTGCCAGCAGTTTATTCCTAGGCGGGGTCCCCAGAGATACGCAGTATTTT
d_gene: NA
abundance: NA
j_gene: TRBJ2-3
v_gene: TRBV27
len: 17

CDR3aa: CAWSGQVGEKLFF
CDR3nt: TGTGCCTGGAGTGGACAGGTTGGCGAAAAACTGTTTTTT
d_gene: NA
abundance: NA
j_gene: TRBJ1-4
v_gene: TRBV30
len: 13

CDR3aa: CASTDFGGEQETQYF
CDR3nt: TGTGCCAGCACCGACTTCGGGGGGGAACAAGAGACCCAGTACTTC
d_gene: TRBD2
abundance: NA
j_gene: TRBJ2-5
v_gene: TRBV3-1/TRBV3-2
len: 15

CDR3aa: CASSLGKGGYEQYF
CDR3nt: TGTGCCAGCAGCTTAGGGAAAGGGGGCTACGAGCAGTACTTC
d_gene: NA
abundance: NA
j_gene: TRBJ2-7
v_gene: TRBV11-2
len: 14

CDR3aa: CASSEGLAEETQYF
CDR3nt: TGTGCCAGCAGCGAGGGACTAGCTGAAGAGACCCAGTACTTC
d_gene: TRBD2
abundance: NA
j_gene: TRBJ2-5
v_gene: TRBV5-4
len: 14

CDR3aa: CAVRATTGEAFF
CDR3nt: TGCGCCGTAAGGGCGACGACGGGTGAAGCTTTCTTT
d_gene: NA
abundance: NA
j_gene: TRBJ1-1
v_gene: TRBV4-1
len: 12

CDR3aa: CASSSLAGGHNEQFF
CDR3nt: TGTGCCAGCAGCTCGCTAGCGGGAGGTCACAATGAGCAGTTCTTC
d_gene: TRBD2
abundance: NA
j_gene: TRBJ2-1
v_gene: TRBV3-1/TRBV3-2
len: 15

CDR3aa: CASSGLEWTGELFF
CDR3nt: TGTGCCAGCTCGGGACTAGAATGGACCGGGGAGCTGTTTTTT
d_gene: TRBD2
abundance: NA
j_gene: TRBJ2-2
v_gene: TRBV18
len: 14

CDR3aa: CASSLSMEGWGYTF
CDR3nt: TGTGCCAGCAGTTTATCGATGGAGGGTTGGGGCTACACCTTC
d_gene: NA
abundance: NA
j_gene: TRBJ1-2
v_gene: TRBV27
len: 14

CDR3aa: CASSSPPETQYF
CDR3nt: TGTGCCAGCAGTTCACCCCCAGAGACCCAGTACTTC
d_gene: NA
abundance: NA
j_gene: TRBJ2-5
v_gene: TRBV27
len: 12

CDR3aa: CASSTIGDDSTEAFF
CDR3nt: TGTGCCAGTAGTACAATCGGGGACGACAGCACTGAAGCTTTCTTT
d_gene: NA
abundance: NA
j_gene: TRBJ1-1
v_gene: TRBV19
len: 15

CDR3aa: CASSQTGGIEKLFF
CDR3nt: TGTGCCAGCAGTCAGACAGGGGGGATCGAAAAACTGTTTTTT
d_gene: TRBD1
abundance: NA
j_gene: TRBJ1-4
v_gene: TRBV2
len: 14

CDR3aa: CASSVDPLGEQFF
CDR3nt: TGTGCCAGCAGCGTAGACCCCTTGGGTGAGCAGTTCTTC
d_gene: NA
abundance: NA
j_gene: TRBJ2-1
v_gene: TRBV9
len: 13

CDR3aa: CASSYSHITETQYF
CDR3nt: TGTGCCAGCAGTTACTCCCACATTACAGAGACCCAGTACTTC
d_gene: NA
abundance: NA
j_gene: TRBJ2-5
v_gene: TRBV6-5
len: 14